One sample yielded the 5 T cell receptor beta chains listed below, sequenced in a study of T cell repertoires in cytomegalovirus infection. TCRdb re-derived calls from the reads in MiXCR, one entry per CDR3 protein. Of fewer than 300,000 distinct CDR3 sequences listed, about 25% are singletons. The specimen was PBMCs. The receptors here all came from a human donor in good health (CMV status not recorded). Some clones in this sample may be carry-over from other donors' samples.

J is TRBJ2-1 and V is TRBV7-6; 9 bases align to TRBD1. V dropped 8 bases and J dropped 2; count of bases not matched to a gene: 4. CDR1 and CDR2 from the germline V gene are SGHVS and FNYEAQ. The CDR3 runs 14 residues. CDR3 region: CASLTGGAYNEQFF. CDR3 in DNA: TGTGCCAGCCTAACAGGGGGCGCCTACAATGAGCAGTTCTTC. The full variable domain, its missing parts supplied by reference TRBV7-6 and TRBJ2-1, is GAGVSQSPRYKVTKRGQDVALRCDPISGHVSLYWYRQALGQGPEFLTYFNYEAQQDKSGLPNDRFSAERPEGSISTLTIQRTEQRDSAMYRCASLTGGAYNEQFFGPGTRLTVL.

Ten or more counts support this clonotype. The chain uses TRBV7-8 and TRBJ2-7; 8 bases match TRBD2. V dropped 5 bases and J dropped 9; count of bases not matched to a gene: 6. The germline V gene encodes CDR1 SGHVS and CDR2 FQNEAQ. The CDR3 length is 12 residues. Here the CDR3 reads CASSTGLVVQYF. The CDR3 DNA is TGTGCCAGCAGCACGGGACTAGTAGTGCAGTACTTC.

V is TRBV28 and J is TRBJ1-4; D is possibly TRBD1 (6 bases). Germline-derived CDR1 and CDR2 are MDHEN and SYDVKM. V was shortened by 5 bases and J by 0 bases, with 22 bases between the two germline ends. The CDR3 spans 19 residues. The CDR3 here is CASSPLLSRGRATNEKLFF. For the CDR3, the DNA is TGTGCCAGCAGTCCCCTTCTGTCGAGGGGGAGAGCAACTAATGAAAAACTGTTTTTT.

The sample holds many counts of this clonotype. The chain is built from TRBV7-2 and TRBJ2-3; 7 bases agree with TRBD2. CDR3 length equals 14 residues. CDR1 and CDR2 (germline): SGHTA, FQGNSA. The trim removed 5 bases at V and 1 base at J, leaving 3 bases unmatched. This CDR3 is CASSRDYRTDTQYF. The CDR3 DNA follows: TGTGCCAGCAGCCGGGACTATCGCACAGATACGCAGTATTTT.

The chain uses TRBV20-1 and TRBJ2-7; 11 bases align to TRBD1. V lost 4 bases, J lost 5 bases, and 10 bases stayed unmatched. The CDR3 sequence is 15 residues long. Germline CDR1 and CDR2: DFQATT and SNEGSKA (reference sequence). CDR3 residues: CSATFTRDRGNEQYF. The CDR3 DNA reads TGCAGTGCTACCTTTACTAGGGACAGGGGGAACGAGCAGTACTTC.